The sample holds one count of the clone carrying this T cell receptor (beta chain). Its antigen is unknown. The sample holds other DNA sequences that translate to the same CDR3. The data were taken from a study of shared clonotypes between healthy human individuals. Study overall: Ranging from 18 to 49 in age, donors were a couple of women and a few men.

Method: immunoSEQ multiplex PCR; TCRdb's copy keeps in-frame clones and lacks some. The sample holds some 690,000 clones; 90% are singletons and the top ten take 34%. Study-wide results and caveats: Naive subsets usually exceeded memory subsets in estimated richness.

This CDR3 region has 13 residues. Germline loops: CDR1 SGDLS, CDR2 YYNGEE. The V and J ends lost 2 bases and 1 base respectively, with 7 bases between them. Sequenced input: memory CD8+ T cells from PBMCs. Subset in this sample: CD45RO+ cells pooled with CCR7-negative TemRA cells. The rearrangement links TRBV9 to TRBJ2-7, with TRBD2 as a possible D gene (6 bases). This TCR was recovered from a man aged 18 to 30 in good health. Some clones in this sample may be carry-over from other donors' samples. CDR3 sequence: CASSVGGSYEQYF. In DNA, the CDR3 is TGTGCCAGCAGCGTCGGGGGTTCCTACGAGCAGTACTTC.